The source of this T cell receptor beta chain is a study of cytomegalovirus exposure and HLA in healthy donors. The CDR3 has 14 amino acids. Germline CDR1 and CDR2: SNHLY and FYNNEI. V lost 3 bases to trimming and J lost 1 base, with 9 bases between them. The PCR contained 60 Vbeta and 13 Jbeta primers. The data were produced by immunoSEQ multiplex PCR, yet TCRdb's version contains in-frame clones alone and is incomplete. The data contain under 200,000 clones, approximately 80% of them singletons. The sample comprised PBMCs. The sequence derives from a woman under 30 in good health and CMV-seronegative. This rearrangement joins TRBV2 to TRBJ1-2; D is unresolved. The CDR3 here is CASSERRDNYGYTF. Here the CDR3 DNA reads TGTGCCAGCAGTGAGCGTCGGGATAACTATGGCTACACCTTC.